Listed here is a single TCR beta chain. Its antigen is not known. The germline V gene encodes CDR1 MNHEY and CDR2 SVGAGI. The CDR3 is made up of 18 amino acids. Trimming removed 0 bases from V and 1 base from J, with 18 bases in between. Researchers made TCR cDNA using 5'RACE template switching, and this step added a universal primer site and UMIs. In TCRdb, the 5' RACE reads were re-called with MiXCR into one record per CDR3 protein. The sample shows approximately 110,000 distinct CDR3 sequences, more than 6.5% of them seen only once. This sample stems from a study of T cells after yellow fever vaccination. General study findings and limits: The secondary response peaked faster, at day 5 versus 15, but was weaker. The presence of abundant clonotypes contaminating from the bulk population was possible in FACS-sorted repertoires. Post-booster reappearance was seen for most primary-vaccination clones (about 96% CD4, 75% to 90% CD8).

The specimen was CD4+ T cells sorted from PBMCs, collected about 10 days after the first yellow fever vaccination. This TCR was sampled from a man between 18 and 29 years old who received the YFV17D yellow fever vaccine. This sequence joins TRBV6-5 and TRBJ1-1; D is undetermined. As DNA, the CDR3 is TGTGCCAGCAGTTACTCGGGCCCCACGTCCCTCTGGAACACTGAAGCTTTCTTT. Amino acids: CASSYSGPTSLWNTEAFF.